The rows below give T cell receptor beta chains drawn from one sample of a study of CD8+ T cells in alopecia areata. Produced via immunoSEQ multiplex PCR; TCRdb's table is partial and in-frame only. The sample carries around 300,000 clones, around three fifths recorded once. The source material was CD4+ T cells sorted from blood, sampled around week 54, from a patient treated with tofacitinib. Source of these receptors: a human donor with alopecia areata. Both conserved end residues are part of each CDR3. A D gene is named only where the DNA matches it firmly. The size entry is marked missing in some rows and otherwise reads once, few, many or a size class.

v_gene	abundance	d_gene	j_gene	CDR3nt	CDR3aa
TRBV30	NA	NA	TRBJ1-2	TGTGCCTGGAGTACCGGGAATGGCTACACCTTC	CAWSTGNGYTF
TRBV25-1	NA	TRBD1	TRBJ2-1	TGTGCCAGCAGTGTTACAGGGGGCTCCTACAATGAGCAGTTCTTC	CASSVTGGSYNEQFF
TRBV4-1	NA	TRBD2	TRBJ2-3	TGCGCCAGCAGCCACGCTAGCGGGGGAAGGGATACGCAGTATTTT	CASSHASGGRDTQYF
TRBV30	once	NA	TRBJ2-1	TGTGCCGGACCAGGGGACTCCTACAATGAGCAGTTCTTC	CAGPGDSYNEQFF
TRBV9	NA	NA	TRBJ2-7	TGTGCCAGCAGCGTAGCTGGGGGAGTCCACGAGCAGTACTTC	CASSVAGGVHEQYF
TRBV5-1	few	NA	TRBJ2-2	TGCGCCAGCAGGAGCTCTACGAACACCGGGGAGCTGTTTTTT	CASRSSTNTGELFF
TRBV7-9	NA	NA	TRBJ2-5	TGTGCCAGCAGCTCAAGCCGAGAGACCCAGTACTTC	CASSSSRETQYF
TRBV30	NA	TRBD1	TRBJ1-2	TGTGCCTGGAGTCGCGGGACAGGGAATGGCTACACCTTC	CAWSRGTGNGYTF
TRBV29-1	NA	NA	TRBJ2-7	TGCAGCGTCGGGGAGCAGTACTTC	CSVGEQYF
TRBV29-1	NA	NA	TRBJ1-2	TGCAGCGTGTGGGGTTACGGCTACACCTTC	CSVWGYGYTF
TRBV23-1	NA	NA	TRBJ2-1	TGCGCCAGCAGTCTGACTAACCTAAGCTCCTACAATGAGCAGTTCTTC	CASSLTNLSSYNEQFF
TRBV29-1	NA	NA	TRBJ1-2	TGCAGCGTTGAAGACAGATTCTATGGCTACACCTTC	CSVEDRFYGYTF
TRBV19	NA	NA	TRBJ1-2	TGTGCCAGTAGTACGAAGGACTACTACTATGGCTACACCTTC	CASSTKDYYYGYTF
TRBV5-1	NA	NA	TRBJ2-1	TGCGCCAGCAGCTTCGTGGAGGGAAGCTACAATGAGCAGTTCTTC	CASSFVEGSYNEQFF
TRBV5-1	NA	NA	TRBJ2-5	TGCGCCAGCAGCACCCAGGGTCGGGGTTGGCAGGAGACCCAGTACTTC	CASSTQGRGWQETQYF
TRBV30	NA	NA	TRBJ2-2	TGTGCCTGGAGTGTACTCTCTACGTACGGGGAGCTGTTTTTT	CAWSVLSTYGELFF